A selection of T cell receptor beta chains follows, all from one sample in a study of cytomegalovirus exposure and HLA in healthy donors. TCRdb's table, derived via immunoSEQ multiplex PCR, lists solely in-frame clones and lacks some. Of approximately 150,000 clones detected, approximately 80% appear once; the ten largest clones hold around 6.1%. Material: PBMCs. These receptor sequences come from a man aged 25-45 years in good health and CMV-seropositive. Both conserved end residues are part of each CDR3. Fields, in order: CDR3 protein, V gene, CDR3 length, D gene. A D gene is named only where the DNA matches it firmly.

cdr3_aa: CASSAPGVRASYEQYF
v_call: TRBV28
cdr3_length: 16
d_call: .

cdr3_aa: CASSFTRGDRTEAFF
v_call: TRBV27
cdr3_length: 15
d_call: TRBD1

cdr3_aa: CASSQGQGYTEAFF
v_call: TRBV4-3
cdr3_length: 14
d_call: TRBD1

cdr3_aa: CASSQAGSYGYTF
v_call: TRBV14
cdr3_length: 13
d_call: .

cdr3_aa: CASRTTSGRTQYF
v_call: TRBV19
cdr3_length: 13
d_call: TRBD2

cdr3_aa: CASSLNGAGFDGYTF
v_call: TRBV11-2
cdr3_length: 15
d_call: .

cdr3_aa: CASSLASGTLKTQYF
v_call: TRBV27
cdr3_length: 15
d_call: TRBD2

cdr3_aa: CASSMGTDYGYTF
v_call: TRBV19
cdr3_length: 13
d_call: TRBD1

cdr3_aa: CAISEAPGTDYEQYF
v_call: TRBV10-3
cdr3_length: 15
d_call: .

cdr3_aa: CASSSLPDFQETQYF
v_call: TRBV7-2
cdr3_length: 15
d_call: .

cdr3_aa: CASSLVGGNYEQYF
v_call: TRBV5-6
cdr3_length: 14
d_call: .

cdr3_aa: CASSSRGWGYTF
v_call: TRBV9
cdr3_length: 12
d_call: .

cdr3_aa: CASSGLAGETQYF
v_call: TRBV7-9
cdr3_length: 13
d_call: TRBD2

cdr3_aa: CASSRLAGGLTDTQYF
v_call: TRBV12-5
cdr3_length: 16
d_call: TRBD2

cdr3_aa: CASRRKISGGAPPGELFF
v_call: TRBV19
cdr3_length: 18
d_call: TRBD2

cdr3_aa: CASSFGLSSYNEQFF
v_call: TRBV19
cdr3_length: 15
d_call: .

cdr3_aa: CASSHGASAHNEQFF
v_call: TRBV9
cdr3_length: 15
d_call: .

cdr3_aa: CASSLGTTLSYEQYF
v_call: TRBV7-9
cdr3_length: 15
d_call: .

cdr3_aa: CASSGAASAENEQFF
v_call: TRBV6-6
cdr3_length: 15
d_call: .

cdr3_aa: CATSRGGGLGYTF
v_call: TRBV15
cdr3_length: 13
d_call: .

cdr3_aa: CASSLGTSREQFF
v_call: TRBV19
cdr3_length: 13
d_call: TRBD2

cdr3_aa: CASSPAACGYTF
v_call: TRBV6-7
cdr3_length: 12
d_call: .

cdr3_aa: CAWKEGQANTGELFF
v_call: TRBV30
cdr3_length: 15
d_call: TRBD1

cdr3_aa: CSAWNRGRGSYEQYF
v_call: TRBV29-1
cdr3_length: 15
d_call: TRBD1

cdr3_aa: CSVYGLAGVSYNEQFF
v_call: TRBV29-1
cdr3_length: 16
d_call: TRBD2

cdr3_aa: CASSRTELAGVGSGANVLTF
v_call: TRBV5-1
cdr3_length: 20
d_call: TRBD2

cdr3_aa: CASSQVATYEQYF
v_call: TRBV4-2
cdr3_length: 13
d_call: .

cdr3_aa: CATSRDPPRGTGELFF
v_call: TRBV15
cdr3_length: 16
d_call: .

cdr3_aa: CASSLGTDDTGELFF
v_call: TRBV7-9
cdr3_length: 15
d_call: .

cdr3_aa: CASSLQGRQSSGANVLTF
v_call: TRBV5-1
cdr3_length: 18
d_call: TRBD1

cdr3_aa: CASSLVREGTEAFF
v_call: TRBV7-2
cdr3_length: 14
d_call: .

cdr3_aa: CASSSGTGFYTGELFF
v_call: TRBV6-5
cdr3_length: 16
d_call: TRBD1

cdr3_aa: CASSYSRWQGGNTIYF
v_call: TRBV6-5
cdr3_length: 16
d_call: .

cdr3_aa: CASSQEAARGYNEQFF
v_call: TRBV14
cdr3_length: 16
d_call: .

cdr3_aa: CASSRGSQPEKLFF
v_call: TRBV28
cdr3_length: 14
d_call: .

cdr3_aa: CASKKGAGGYTF
v_call: TRBV25-1
cdr3_length: 12
d_call: .

cdr3_aa: CASSLANLAGGSLNEQFF
v_call: TRBV7-9
cdr3_length: 18
d_call: TRBD2

cdr3_aa: CASSRQVASGEQYF
v_call: TRBV25-1
cdr3_length: 14
d_call: .

cdr3_aa: CSVGRGQNTGELFF
v_call: TRBV29-1
cdr3_length: 14
d_call: .

cdr3_aa: CASSQGLSGRLSSYEQYF
v_call: TRBV4-1
cdr3_length: 18
d_call: TRBD2

cdr3_aa: CATSRETPYEQYF
v_call: TRBV15
cdr3_length: 13
d_call: .

cdr3_aa: CASSSLVQVNPGELFF
v_call: TRBV5-6
cdr3_length: 16
d_call: .

cdr3_aa: CASSWTGNTYEQYF
v_call: TRBV5-5
cdr3_length: 14
d_call: .

cdr3_aa: CASTTDRAINEKLFF
v_call: TRBV28
cdr3_length: 15
d_call: TRBD1

cdr3_aa: CASSLWGELFF
v_call: TRBV7-6
cdr3_length: 11
d_call: .

cdr3_aa: CASSLEGGSTEAFF
v_call: TRBV5-1
cdr3_length: 14
d_call: .

cdr3_aa: CASSIDPVFQETQYF
v_call: TRBV19
cdr3_length: 15
d_call: .

cdr3_aa: CSVVEALETQYF
v_call: TRBV29-1
cdr3_length: 12
d_call: .

cdr3_aa: CASSQERETQYF
v_call: TRBV18
cdr3_length: 12
d_call: .

cdr3_aa: CASSADRGKAFF
v_call: TRBV28
cdr3_length: 12
d_call: TRBD1

cdr3_aa: CASSIDPGQLKTKNIQYF
v_call: TRBV19
cdr3_length: 18
d_call: .

cdr3_aa: CASSVGLAGVGANVLTF
v_call: TRBV9
cdr3_length: 17
d_call: TRBD2

cdr3_aa: CASSLQGADYGYTF
v_call: TRBV18
cdr3_length: 14
d_call: .

cdr3_aa: CASGNPGIEKLFF
v_call: TRBV27
cdr3_length: 13
d_call: .

cdr3_aa: CASSSGLAGGPSTDTQYF
v_call: TRBV19
cdr3_length: 18
d_call: TRBD2

cdr3_aa: CASSMSGSPTGELFF
v_call: TRBV9
cdr3_length: 15
d_call: TRBD2

cdr3_aa: CASMNPGTDTQYF
v_call: TRBV2
cdr3_length: 13
d_call: .

cdr3_aa: CASSTPGTRDTQYF
v_call: TRBV25-1
cdr3_length: 14
d_call: .

cdr3_aa: CASRTDRGSSEQFF
v_call: TRBV6-5
cdr3_length: 14
d_call: TRBD1